This T cell receptor (beta chain) was obtained from a study of CD8 T cells in Susac syndrome. The patients with Susac syndrome were individuals who fulfilled the recently defined diagnostic criteria for disease that was either definite or probable. Reverse transcription of 0.5 to 1 ug RNA was performed with random hexamers. By means of immunoSEQ multiplex PCR, TCR beta CDR3 spanning 54 Vbeta and 13 Jbeta underwent amplification. TCRdb passed the immunoSEQ multiplex PCR reads through MiXCR, listing each CDR3 protein once. This table holds around 80,000 distinct CDR3 sequences, roughly 95% found once. Germline CDR1 LGHDT, CDR2 YNNKEL (reference sequence). This CDR3 spans 16 amino acids. The V and J ends lost 2 bases and 2 bases respectively, with 13 bases between them.

V gene TRBV3-1 combines with J gene TRBJ1-3; maybe TRBD1 (6 bases). The specimen sequenced was CD8+ T cells from PBMCs. The origin of this receptor is a human donor with Susac syndrome. This chain's CDR3 is CASSQIRTGTGNTIYF. CDR3 DNA: TGTGCCAGCAGCCAAATTCGTACAGGGACTGGAAACACCATATATTTT.